The sequence of this T cell receptor beta chain was determined in a study of cytotoxic CD8 clonotypes in ibrutinib-treated CLL. Whole-study findings and limits: Having risen at ibrutinib response, clonality had fallen back toward baseline by progression. Baseline clonality, higher than in age-matched healthy donors, tracked circulating CD8+ T-cell counts.

TCR beta libraries used roughly 2 micrograms of DNA from cryopreserved PBMCs. Turning to this clone: The antigen remains unidentified.

The planned depth of sequencing spanned 1 in 200,000 to 1 in 1 million T cells. This table comes from immunoSEQ multiplex PCR, and its TCRdb copy is limited to in-frame clones, with some not included. The repertoire consists of roughly 330,000 clones, with 67% occurring once and the leading ten covering roughly 6%. V shed 7 bases and J shed 4 bases, with 10 bases lying between them. Germline CDR1 is LNHDA and CDR2 is SQIVND (reference sequence). CDR3 length equals 13 residues. The TCR comes from a human donor with chronic lymphocytic leukemia. This chain joins TRBV19 and TRBJ2-2, with TRBD1 as a possible D gene (5 bases). The specimen was PBMCs, collected after 36 months of ibrutinib treatment. The CDR3 protein is CASKNTGTGELFF. The CDR3 DNA reads TGTGCCAGTAAAAACACAGGCACCGGGGAGCTGTTTTTT.